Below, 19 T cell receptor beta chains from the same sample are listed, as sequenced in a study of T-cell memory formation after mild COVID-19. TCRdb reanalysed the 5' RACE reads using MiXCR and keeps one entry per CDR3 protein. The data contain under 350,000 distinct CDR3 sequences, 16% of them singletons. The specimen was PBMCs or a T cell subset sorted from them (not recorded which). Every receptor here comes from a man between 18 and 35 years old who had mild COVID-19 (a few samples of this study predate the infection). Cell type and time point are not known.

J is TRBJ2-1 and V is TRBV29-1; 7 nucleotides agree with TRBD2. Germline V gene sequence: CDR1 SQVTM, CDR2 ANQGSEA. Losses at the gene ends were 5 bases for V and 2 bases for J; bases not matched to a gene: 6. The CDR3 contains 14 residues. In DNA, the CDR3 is TGCAGCGTTTTTGCGGGAGTCCCCTACAATGAGCAGTTCTTC. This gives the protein CSVFAGVPYNEQFF.

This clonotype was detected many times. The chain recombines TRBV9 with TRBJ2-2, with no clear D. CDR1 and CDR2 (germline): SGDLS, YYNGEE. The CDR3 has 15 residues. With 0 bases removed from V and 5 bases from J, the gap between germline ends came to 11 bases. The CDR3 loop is CASSVELGRTGELFF. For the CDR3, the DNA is TGTGCCAGCAGCGTAGAACTTGGCAGGACCGGGGAGCTGTTTTTT.

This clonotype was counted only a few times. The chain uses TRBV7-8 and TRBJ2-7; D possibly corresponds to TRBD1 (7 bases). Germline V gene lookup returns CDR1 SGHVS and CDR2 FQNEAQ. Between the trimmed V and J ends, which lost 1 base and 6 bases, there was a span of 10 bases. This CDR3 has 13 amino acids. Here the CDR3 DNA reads TGTGCCAGCAGCTTAGTGCAGGGGGGCGAGCAGTACGTC. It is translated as CASSLVQGGEQYV.

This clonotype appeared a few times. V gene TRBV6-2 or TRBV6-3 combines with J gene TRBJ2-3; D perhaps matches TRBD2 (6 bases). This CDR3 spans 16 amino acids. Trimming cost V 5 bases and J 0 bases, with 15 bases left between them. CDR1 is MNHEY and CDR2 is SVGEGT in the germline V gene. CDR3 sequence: CASSPRRGASTDTQYF. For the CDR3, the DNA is TGTGCCAGCAGTCCCAGGAGGGGCGCGAGCACAGATACGCAGTATTTT.

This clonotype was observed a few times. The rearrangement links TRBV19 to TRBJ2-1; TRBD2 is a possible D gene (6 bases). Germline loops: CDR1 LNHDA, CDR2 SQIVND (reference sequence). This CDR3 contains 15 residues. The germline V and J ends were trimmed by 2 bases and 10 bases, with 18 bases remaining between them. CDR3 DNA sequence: TGTGCCAGTAGTATATCCGGGAGAAAACGGGCCGAGCAGTTCTTC. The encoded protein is CASSISGRKRAEQFF.

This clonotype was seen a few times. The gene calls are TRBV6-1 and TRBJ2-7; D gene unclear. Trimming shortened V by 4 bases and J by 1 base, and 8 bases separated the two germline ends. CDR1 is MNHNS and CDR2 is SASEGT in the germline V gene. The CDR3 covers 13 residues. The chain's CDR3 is CASSVSLSYEQYV. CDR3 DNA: TGTGCCAGCAGTGTATCCCTTTCCTACGAGCAGTACGTC.

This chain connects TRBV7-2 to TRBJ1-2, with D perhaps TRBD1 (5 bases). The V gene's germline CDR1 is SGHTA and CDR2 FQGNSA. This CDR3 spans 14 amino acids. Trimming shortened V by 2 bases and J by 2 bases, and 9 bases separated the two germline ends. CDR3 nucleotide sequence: TGTGCCAGCAGCTTAAGGAGACAGAACTATGGCTACACCTTC. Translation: CASSLRRQNYGYTF.

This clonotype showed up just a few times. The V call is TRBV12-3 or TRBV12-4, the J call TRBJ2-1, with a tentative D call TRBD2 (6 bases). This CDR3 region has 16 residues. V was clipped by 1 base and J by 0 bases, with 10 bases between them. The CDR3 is CASSLEAGSSYNEQFF. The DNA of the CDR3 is TGTGCCAGCAGTTTAGAGGCGGGGAGCTCCTACAATGAGCAGTTCTTC.

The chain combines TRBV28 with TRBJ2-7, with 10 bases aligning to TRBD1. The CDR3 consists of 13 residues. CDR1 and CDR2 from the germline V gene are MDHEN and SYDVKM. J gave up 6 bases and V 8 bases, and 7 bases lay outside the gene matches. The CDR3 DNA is TGTGCCAGCGGGCGGGACAGGGGATCCGAGCAGTACGTC. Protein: CASGRDRGSEQYV.

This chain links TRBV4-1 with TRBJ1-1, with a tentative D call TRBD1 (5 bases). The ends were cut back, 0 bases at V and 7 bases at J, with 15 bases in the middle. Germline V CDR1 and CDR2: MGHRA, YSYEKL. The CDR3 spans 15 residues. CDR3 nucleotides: TGCGCCAGCAGCCAAGAAGACCGGGGGGTAAGTGAAGCTTTCTTT. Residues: CASSQEDRGVSEAFF.

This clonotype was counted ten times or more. The CDR3 sequence is CASSYRDIQETQYF. DNA of the CDR3: TGTGCCAGCAGTTACCGGGACATCCAAGAGACCCAGTACTTC. The V and J genes are TRBV6-5 and TRBJ2-5, with D maybe TRBD1 (6 bases). CDR1 is MNHEY and CDR2 is SVGAGI in the germline V gene. The CDR3 is made up of 14 amino acids. V was trimmed by 2 bases and J by 1 base, leaving 8 bases between them.

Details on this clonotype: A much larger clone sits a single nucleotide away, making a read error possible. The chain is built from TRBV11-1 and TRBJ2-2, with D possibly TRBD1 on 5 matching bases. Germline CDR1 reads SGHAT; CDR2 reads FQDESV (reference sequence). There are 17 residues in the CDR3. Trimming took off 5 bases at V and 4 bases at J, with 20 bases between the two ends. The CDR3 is CASSRPPGNVLTGELFF. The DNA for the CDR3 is TGTGCCAGCAGCCGACCCCCAGGGAATGTTCTCACCGGGGAGCTGTTTTTT.

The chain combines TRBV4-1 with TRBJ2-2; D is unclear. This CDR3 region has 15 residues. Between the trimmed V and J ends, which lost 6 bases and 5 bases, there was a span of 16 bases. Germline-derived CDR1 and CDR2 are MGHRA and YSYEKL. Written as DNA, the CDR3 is TGCGCCAGCAGTCTTTTTACGCCGGAAACCGGGGAGCTGTTTTTT. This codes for CASSLFTPETGELFF.

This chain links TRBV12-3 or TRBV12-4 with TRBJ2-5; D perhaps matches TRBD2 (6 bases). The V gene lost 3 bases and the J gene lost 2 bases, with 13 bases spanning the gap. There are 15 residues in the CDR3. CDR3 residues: CASSFASGSQETQYF. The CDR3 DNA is TGTGCCAGCAGTTTCGCAAGCGGGTCACAAGAGACCCAGTACTTC.

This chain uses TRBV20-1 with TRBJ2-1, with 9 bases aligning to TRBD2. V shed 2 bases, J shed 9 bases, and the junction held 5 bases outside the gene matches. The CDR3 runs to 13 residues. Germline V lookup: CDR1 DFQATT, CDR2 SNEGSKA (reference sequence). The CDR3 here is CSARRTSAGEQFF. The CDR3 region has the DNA TGCAGTGCTAGAAGGACTAGCGCGGGTGAGCAGTTCTTC.

CDR3 region: CASSAVLASDTQYF. The CDR3 DNA sequence: TGTGCCAGCTCTGCCGTACTAGCATCAGATACGCAGTATTTT. The chain joins TRBV18 to TRBJ2-3; D is possibly TRBD2 (6 bases). Germline loops: CDR1 KGHSH, CDR2 LQKENI. The CDR3 contains 14 residues. Trimming cost V 6 bases and J 4 bases, with 14 bases left between them.

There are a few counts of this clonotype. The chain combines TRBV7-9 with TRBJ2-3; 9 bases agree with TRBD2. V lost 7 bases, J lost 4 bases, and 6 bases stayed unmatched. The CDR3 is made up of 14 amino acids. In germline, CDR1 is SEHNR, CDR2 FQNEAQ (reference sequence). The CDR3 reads CASIASGDADTQYF. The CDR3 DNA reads TGTGCCAGCATCGCTAGCGGGGACGCAGATACGCAGTATTTT. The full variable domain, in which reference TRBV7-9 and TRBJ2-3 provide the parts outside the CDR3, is DTGVSQNPRHKITKRGQNVTFRCDPISEHNRLYWYRQTLGQGPEFLTYFQNEAQLEKSRLLSDRFSAERPKGSFSTLEIQRTEQGDSAMYLCASIASGDADTQYFGPGTRLTVL.

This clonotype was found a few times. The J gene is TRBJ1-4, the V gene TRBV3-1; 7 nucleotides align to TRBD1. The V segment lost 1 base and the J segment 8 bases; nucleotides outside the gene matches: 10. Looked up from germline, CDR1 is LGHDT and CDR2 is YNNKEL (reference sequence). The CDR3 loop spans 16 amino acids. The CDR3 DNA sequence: TGTGCCAGCAGCCAAGGAACAGGGACAGATGGGGAAAAACTGTTTTTT. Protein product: CASSQGTGTDGEKLFF.

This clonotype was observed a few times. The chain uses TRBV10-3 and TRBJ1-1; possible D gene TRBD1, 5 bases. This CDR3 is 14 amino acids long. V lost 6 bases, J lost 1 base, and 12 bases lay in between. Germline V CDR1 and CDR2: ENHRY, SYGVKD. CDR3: CAISADSGNTEAFF. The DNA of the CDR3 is TGTGCCATCAGCGCCGACAGTGGGAACACTGAAGCTTTCTTT.